This TCR beta chain was sequenced in a study of blood T cell repertoires in COVID-19 (TCRdb year 2020). In terms of the full investigation: The collaborator samples originated in the United States, Italy and Spain and spanned the acute and convalescent phases of COVID-19. Deeply sampled blood TCRbeta repertoires from subjects exposed to, actively infected with, or recovered from COVID-19 were included in the dataset. Where HLA class I and class II types were available, the types were taken from metadata supplied by the sample provider, not from assay-based typing. The samples were drawn from two sources: the first 160 participants of the ongoing ImmuneRACE study, and 1,000 to 1,500 subjects contributed by 6 global collaborators. The repertoires were made available in a free public database intended to serve as a resource for research on the immune response to SARS-CoV-2. The material from the prospective study consisted of cDNA or gDNA derived from T cells, B-cell-depleted T cells, or PBMCs. The sample metadata nearly always contained a de-identified subject ID, COVID-19 status, age in years and sex.

TCRbeta CDR3 regions were amplified from genomic DNA using the immunoSEQ Assay, a bias-controlled multiplex PCR. The published analysis was carried out like this. Within the assay, amplification of reference gene primers was used to estimate how many nucleated cells each sample contained. To quantify the absolute abundance of each unique TCRbeta CDR3 rearrangement, sequence reads were collapsed and filtered. Productive Simpson clonality was computed per sample as the square root of Simpson's diversity index over productive rearrangements. The table comes from immuneACCESS by way of TCRdb, which keeps in-frame sequences with V and J called. Part of the clones is missing from these tables; in studies checked, under half for an unresolved V gene and the rest for unknown reasons. That table gives V, J and clone size, and the DNA gave D and trimming. Recorded for this sample are 150,000 or so clones; 70% to 90% of them occurred a single time. More than 1% of the sample is in the top ten clones.

Results and caveats for the whole study, not just this receptor: How much clinical and demographic metadata was included differed by source and by participant, and the metadata was provided uncurated.

This clone occurred once. Its target antigen remains unknown. Qualities for individual bases were not recorded, and no much larger clone is one base off. The germline ends are 10 bases apart after V is trimmed by 4 bases and J by 4 bases. The germline V gene sets CDR1 to KGHSH and CDR2 to LQKENI. Reading from cysteine to phenylalanine, the CDR3 counts 13 amino acids. The kept DNA is CDR3 alone, 39 bases in frame from the first base. Enrolling through a virtual design, the prospective study's participants ranged in age from roughly 18 to 95 years and lived across roughly 24 United States geographic areas. In the prospective study, participants were assigned to cohorts based on the clinical history participants reported in a screening survey and a study questionnaire. In the prospective study, whole blood, serum and a nasopharyngeal or oropharyngeal swab were collected from each participant by mobile phlebotomists. Additional blood draws and questionnaires over an approximately two-month period could optionally be provided by prospective study participants. Prospective study blood samples were shipped either frozen or at room temperature before DNA extraction.

The chain joins TRBV18 to TRBJ1-1; tentative D gene TRBD1, with 6 bases matching. Sample: PBMCs or T cells enriched from blood (not recorded which). The TCR comes from a woman in her twenties or thirties with acute COVID-19. The DNA reads TGTGCCAGCTCACTAGACAGGCTCACTGAAGCTTTCTTT. This is translated as CASSLDRLTEAFF.